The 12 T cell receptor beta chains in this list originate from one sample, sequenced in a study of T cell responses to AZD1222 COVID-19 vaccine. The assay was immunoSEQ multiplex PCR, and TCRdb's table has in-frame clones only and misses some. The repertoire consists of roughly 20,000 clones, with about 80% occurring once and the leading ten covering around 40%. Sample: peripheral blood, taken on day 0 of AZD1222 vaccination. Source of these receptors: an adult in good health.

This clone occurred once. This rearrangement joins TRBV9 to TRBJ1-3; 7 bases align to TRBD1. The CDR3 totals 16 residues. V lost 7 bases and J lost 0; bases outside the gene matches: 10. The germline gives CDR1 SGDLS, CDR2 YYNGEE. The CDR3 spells CASAKEAGGSGNTIYF. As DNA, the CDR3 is TGTGCCAGCGCAAAGGAGGCAGGGGGCTCTGGAAACACCATATATTTT.

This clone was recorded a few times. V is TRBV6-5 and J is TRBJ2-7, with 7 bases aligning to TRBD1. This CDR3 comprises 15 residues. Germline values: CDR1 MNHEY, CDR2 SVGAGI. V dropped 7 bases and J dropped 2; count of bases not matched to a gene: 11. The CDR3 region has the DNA TGTGCCAGCAATAACAGGGGTGCCCTTACCTACGAGCAGTACTTC. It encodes CASNNRGALTYEQYF.

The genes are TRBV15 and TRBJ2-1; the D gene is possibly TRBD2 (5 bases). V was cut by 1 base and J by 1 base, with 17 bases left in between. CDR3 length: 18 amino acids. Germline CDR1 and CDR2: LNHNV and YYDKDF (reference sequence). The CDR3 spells CATSRGVVGAGSYNEQFF. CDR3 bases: TGTGCCACCAGCAGAGGAGTGGTGGGAGCTGGATCCTACAATGAGCAGTTCTTC. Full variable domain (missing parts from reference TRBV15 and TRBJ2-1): DAMVIQNPRYQVTQFGKPVTLSCSQTLNHNVMYWYQQKSSQAPKLLFHYYDKDFNNEADTPDNFQSRRPNTSFCFLDIRSPGLGDTAMYLCATSRGVVGAGSYNEQFFGPGTRLTVL.

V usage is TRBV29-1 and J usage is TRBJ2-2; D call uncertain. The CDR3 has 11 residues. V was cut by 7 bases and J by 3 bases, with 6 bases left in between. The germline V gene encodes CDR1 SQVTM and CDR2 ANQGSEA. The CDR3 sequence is CSAQYTGELFF. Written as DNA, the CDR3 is TGCAGCGCTCAATACACCGGGGAGCTGTTTTTT.

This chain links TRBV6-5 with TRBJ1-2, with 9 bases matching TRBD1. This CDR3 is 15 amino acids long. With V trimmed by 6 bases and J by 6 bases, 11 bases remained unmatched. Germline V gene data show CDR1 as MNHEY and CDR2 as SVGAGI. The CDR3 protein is CASRAGTGNSHGYTF. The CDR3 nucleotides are TGTGCCAGCAGGGCCGGGACAGGGAATTCGCATGGCTACACCTTC.

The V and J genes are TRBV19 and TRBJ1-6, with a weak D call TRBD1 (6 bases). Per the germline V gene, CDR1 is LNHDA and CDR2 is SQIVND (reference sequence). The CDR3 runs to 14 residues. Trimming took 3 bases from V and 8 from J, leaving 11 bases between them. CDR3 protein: CASSISQGYSPLHF. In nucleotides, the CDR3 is TGTGCCAGTAGTATCAGTCAGGGGTATTCACCCCTCCACTTT.

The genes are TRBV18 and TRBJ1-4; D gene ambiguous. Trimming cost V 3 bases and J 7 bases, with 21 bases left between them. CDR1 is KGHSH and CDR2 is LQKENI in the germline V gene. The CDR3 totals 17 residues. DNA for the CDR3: TGTGCCAGCTCACCCCAGAACTCATTCTCAGGAGGTGAAAAACTGTTTTTT. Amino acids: CASSPQNSFSGGEKLFF.

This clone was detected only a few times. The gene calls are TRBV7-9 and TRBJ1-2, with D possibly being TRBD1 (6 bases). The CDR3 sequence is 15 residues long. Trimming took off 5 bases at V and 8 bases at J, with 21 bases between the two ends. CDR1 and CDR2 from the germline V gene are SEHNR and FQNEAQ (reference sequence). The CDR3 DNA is TGTGCCAGCAGCGCAACAATCGGGGGCGCCGGGGGCTACACCTTC. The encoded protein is CASSATIGGAGGYTF.

This CDR3 reads CASSEWAQTQYF. The CDR3 bases are TGTGCCAGCAGTGAATGGGCCCAGACCCAGTACTTC. The chain uses TRBV6-1 and TRBJ2-5; D is unclear. CDR1 and CDR2 (germline): MNHNS, SASEGT. This CDR3 spans 12 amino acids. Trimming removed 2 bases from V and 6 bases from J, with 7 bases in between.

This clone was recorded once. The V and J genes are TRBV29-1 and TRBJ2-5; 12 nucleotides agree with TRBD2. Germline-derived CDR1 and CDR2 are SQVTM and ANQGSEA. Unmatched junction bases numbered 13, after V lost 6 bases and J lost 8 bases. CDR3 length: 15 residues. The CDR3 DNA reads TGCAGCGTCGGTCCATGGTCTAGCGGGGGGGACACCCAGTACTTC. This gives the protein CSVGPWSSGGDTQYF. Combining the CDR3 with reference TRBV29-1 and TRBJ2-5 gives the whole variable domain SAVISQKPSRDICQRGTSLTIQCQVDSQVTMMFWYRQQPGQSLTLIATANQGSEATYESGFVIDKFPISRPNLTFSTLTVSNMSPEDSSIYLCSVGPWSSGGDTQYFGPGTRLLVL.

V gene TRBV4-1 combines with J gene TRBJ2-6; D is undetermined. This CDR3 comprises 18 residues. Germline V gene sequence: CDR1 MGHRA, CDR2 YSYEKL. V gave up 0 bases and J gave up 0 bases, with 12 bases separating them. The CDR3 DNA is TGCGCCAGCAGCCAAGACGGCAGTTTATACTCTGGGGCCAACGTCCTGACTTTC. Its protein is CASSQDGSLYSGANVLTF.

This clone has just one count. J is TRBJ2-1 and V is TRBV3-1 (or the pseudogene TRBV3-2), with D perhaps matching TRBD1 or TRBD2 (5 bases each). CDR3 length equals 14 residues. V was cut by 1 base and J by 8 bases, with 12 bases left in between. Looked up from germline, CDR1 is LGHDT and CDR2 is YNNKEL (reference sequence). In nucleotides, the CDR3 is TGTGCCAGCAGCCAAGTAGGCAGAGGGGATGAGCAGTTCTTC. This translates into CASSQVGRGDEQFF.